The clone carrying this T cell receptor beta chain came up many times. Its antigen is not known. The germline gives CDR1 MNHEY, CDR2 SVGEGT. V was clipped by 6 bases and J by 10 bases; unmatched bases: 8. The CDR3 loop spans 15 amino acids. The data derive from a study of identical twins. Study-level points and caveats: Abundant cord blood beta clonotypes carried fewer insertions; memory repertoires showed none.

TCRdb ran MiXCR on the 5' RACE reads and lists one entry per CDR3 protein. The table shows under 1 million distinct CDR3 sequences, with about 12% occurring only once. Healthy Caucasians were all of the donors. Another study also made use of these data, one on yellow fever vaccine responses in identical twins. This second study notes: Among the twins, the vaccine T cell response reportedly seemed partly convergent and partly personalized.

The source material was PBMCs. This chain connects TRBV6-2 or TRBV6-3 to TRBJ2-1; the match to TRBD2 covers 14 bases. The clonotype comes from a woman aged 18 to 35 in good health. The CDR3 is CASSPGLAGVGEQFF. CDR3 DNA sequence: TGTGCCAGCAGCCCGGGACTAGCGGGAGTAGGGGAGCAGTTCTTC.